This TCR beta chain emerged from a study of cytomegalovirus exposure and HLA in healthy donors. Study-level information: The 100 million to 140 million unique TCR beta sequences, from about 180 million T cells, were found by an earlier analysis.

Overall study results and limits: Highly shared sequence variants in one cluster were likely a sequencing artifact. A later analysis by the authors found several of the most significant clusters apparently linked to common viral pathogens.

PCR employed 60 Vbeta and 13 Jbeta primers. The data were produced by immunoSEQ multiplex PCR, yet TCRdb's version contains in-frame clones alone and is incomplete. The profile covers some 170,000 clones, with roughly 80% appearing a single time and roughly 4.9% taken by the ten largest. V lost 6 bases and J 4 bases, leaving 7 bases between the germline ends. The CDR3 is 11 residues long. The V gene's germline CDR1 is ENHRY and CDR2 SYGVKD. This clone is a singleton in its sample. Its antigen is still unknown. The TCR originated in a woman aged 18 to 35 in good health and CMV-seropositive. The genes are TRBV10-3 and TRBJ2-7; D might be TRBD2 (6 bases). The sequenced sample consisted of PBMCs. The CDR3 protein is CAIRGGYEQYF. The CDR3 nucleotides are TGTGCCATCAGGGGAGGTTACGAGCAGTACTTC.